This TCR beta chain was documented in a study of blood T cell repertoires in COVID-19. Study-wide context: COVID-19 samples collected from the United States, Italy and Spain covered acute and convalescent phases. Nucleic acid was either cDNA or gDNA, and it came from T cells, B-cell-depleted T cells, or PBMCs.

In the authors' workflow: Amplification of reference gene primers was used by the study to estimate nucleated cell counts. TCRdb's table, derived via immunoSEQ multiplex PCR, lists solely in-frame clones and lacks some. That table gives V, J and clone size, and the DNA gave D and trimming. The sample carries 250,000 or so clones, 89% recorded once. The CDR3 runs 14 residues. Germline-derived CDR1 and CDR2 are SGHTA and FQGNSA. V lost 8 bases and J 0 bases, leaving 13 bases between the germline ends. This chain joins TRBV7-2 and TRBJ2-5; possibly TRBD1 for D (6 bases). The clonotype comes from a woman aged 35 to 49 who had recovered from COVID-19. The source material was peripheral blood. The CDR3 nucleotides read TGTGCCAGCTCCGGGACAACGTACCAAGAGACCCAGTACTTC. It specifies CASSGTTYQETQYF.